What follows is one TCR beta chain and its context. The germline CDR1 and CDR2 sequences are MNHNY and SVGAGI (reference sequence). There are 14 residues in the CDR3. V shed 0 bases and J shed 5 bases, with 11 bases lying between them. This entry is derived from a study of T cells in tuberculosis. Profiling relied on immunoSEQ multiplex PCR, and the TCRdb table lists in-frame clones only, not all of them. The table lists 25,000 to 35,000 clones, 92% of them singletons. The sequenced sample was PBMCs. The chain uses TRBV6-6 and TRBJ2-7; perhaps TRBD1 as D (6 bases). The TCR comes from a donor aged 10-29 years with latent tuberculosis or without tuberculosis infection. Some clones in this sample may be carry-over from other donors' samples. DNA for the CDR3: TGTGCCAGCAGTTACTCGAGTCGGACAGACGAGCAGTACTTC. It translates to CASSYSSRTDEQYF.